Below, 19 T cell receptor beta chains from the same sample are listed, as sequenced in a study of blood T cell repertoires in COVID-19 (dated by TCRdb to about 2020). The library came from the immunoSEQ multiplex PCR assay. TCRdb took over this immuneACCESS table, retaining in-frame rearrangements with V and J assigned. Such tables are incomplete; in checked studies, under half of the missing clones stem from an unresolved V gene, and the remainder is unexplained. This sample lists about 140,000 clones; approximately 86% were detected once. The top ten hold under 6.5% of the sample. Sequencing used peripheral blood. Every receptor here comes from a human donor in a cohort sampled during active COVID-19.

This chain links TRBV7-9 with TRBJ1-4; D unresolved. V was cut by 5 bases and J by 4 bases, with 14 bases left in between. The CDR3 extends over 15 amino acids. Germline CDR1 reads SEHNR; CDR2 reads FQNEAQ (reference sequence). The CDR3 DNA sequence: TGTGCCAGCAGCCAAGTATCGGTCGATAATGAAAAACTGTTTTTT. Residues: CASSQVSVDNEKLFF.

This clone was seen just once. V is TRBV3-1 (or the pseudogene TRBV3-2) and J is TRBJ2-7; D is possibly TRBD2 (6 bases). CDR3 length: 11 residues. Looked up from germline, CDR1 is LGHDT and CDR2 is YNNKEL (reference sequence). V shed 8 bases and J shed 7 bases, with 12 bases lying between them. The CDR3 DNA follows: TGTGCCAGCGGAGGGTCTAGTGAGCAGTACTTC. Translation gives CASGGSSEQYF.

The chain combines TRBV28 with TRBJ1-4; 7 bases are shared with TRBD1. CDR1 is MDHEN and CDR2 is SYDVKM in the germline V gene. CDR3 length: 15 amino acids. The V segment lost 3 bases and the J segment 4 bases; nucleotides outside the gene matches: 5. This CDR3 reads CASSLPQGINEKLFF. CDR3 DNA: TGTGCCAGCAGTTTGCCACAGGGGATTAATGAAAAACTGTTTTTT.

This chain joins TRBV28 and TRBJ1-5; the match to TRBD1 covers 8 bases. This CDR3 has 16 residues. CDR1 MDHEN and CDR2 SYDVKM come from the germline V gene. J was trimmed by 3 bases and V by 5 bases; bases with no gene match: 9. The CDR3 sequence is CASSPGQGTVNQPQHF. The CDR3 region has the DNA TGTGCCAGCAGTCCTGGACAGGGAACGGTCAATCAGCCCCAGCATTTT.

This chain joins TRBV5-8 and TRBJ1-5, with D unresolved. Trimming cost V 4 bases and J 6 bases, with 8 bases left between them. This CDR3 is 12 amino acids long. The V gene's germline CDR1 is SGHTS and CDR2 YDEGEE. The CDR3 is CASSPRGQPQHF. In DNA, the CDR3 is TGTGCCAGCAGCCCACGGGGTCAGCCCCAGCATTTT.

The rearrangement uses TRBV5-4 and TRBJ2-7, with D unclear. Deletions cut 0 bases from V and 3 bases from J, with 7 bases between. This CDR3 has 13 amino acids. Per the germline V gene, CDR1 is SGHNT and CDR2 is YYREEE (reference sequence). The CDR3 region is CASSLDQYYEQYF. The CDR3 bases are TGTGCCAGCAGCTTGGATCAGTACTACGAGCAGTACTTC.

The V gene is TRBV19, the J gene TRBJ2-2, with a weak D call TRBD1 (6 bases). Trimming cost V 6 bases and J 6 bases, with 20 bases left between them. In germline, CDR1 is LNHDA, CDR2 SQIVND (reference sequence). There are 16 residues in the CDR3. As DNA, the CDR3 is TGTGCCAGTAGAGTACAGGGATGGGGAACACCCGGGGAGCTGTTTTTT. Amino acids: CASRVQGWGTPGELFF.

V is TRBV5-1 and J is TRBJ2-1, with 7 bases that match TRBD2. The CDR3 spans 17 residues. The V and J ends lost 3 bases and 0 bases, in that order; junction bases with no gene match: 9. Germline V gene sequence: CDR1 SGHRS, CDR2 YFSETQ. The CDR3 DNA is TGCGCCAGCAGCTCCCAACCTGGCGGGAGCTCCTACAATGAGCAGTTCTTC. Residues: CASSSQPGGSSYNEQFF.

The chain is built from TRBV27 and TRBJ2-1, with unresolved D. V was clipped by 2 bases and J by 0 bases, with 11 bases between them. The length of the CDR3 is 16 residues. Germline V gives CDR1 MNHEY, CDR2 SMNVEV (reference sequence). The DNA of the CDR3 is TGTGCCAGCAGTTTACATGGCGGCAGCTCCTACAATGAGCAGTTCTTC. It encodes CASSLHGGSSYNEQFF.

In its sample, this clone was seen a few times. The CDR3 loop is CASSQTGSNQPQHF. CDR3 nucleotide sequence: TGCGCCAGCAGCCAGACAGGAAGCAATCAGCCCCAGCATTTT. The J gene is TRBJ1-5, the V gene TRBV4-1, with D tentatively TRBD1 (6 bases). V lost 3 bases to trimming and J lost 1 base, with 7 bases between them. CDR1 and CDR2 (germline): MGHRA, YSYEKL. The CDR3 totals 14 residues.

CDR3 amino acids: CSASSPNRGAGYTF. The CDR3, as DNA: TGCAGTGCTAGTAGCCCCAACAGGGGCGCTGGCTACACCTTC. The chain combines TRBV20-1 with TRBJ1-2; TRBD1 matches at 7 bases. The J segment lost 7 bases and the V segment lost 3 bases, leaving 11 bases of the junction unmatched. CDR3 length: 14 residues. In germline, CDR1 is DFQATT, CDR2 SNEGSKA (reference sequence).

The gene calls are TRBV28 and TRBJ1-4; D is possibly TRBD1 (6 bases). The CDR3 is made up of 14 amino acids. Trimming cost V 6 bases and J 8 bases, with 16 bases left between them. The V gene's germline CDR1 is MDHEN and CDR2 SYDVKM. Here the CDR3 reads CASSLRQGIEKLFF. CDR3 nucleotide sequence: TGTGCCAGCAGCCTGAGGCAGGGGATAGAAAAACTGTTTTTT. Drawing the rest from reference TRBV28 and TRBJ1-4, the complete variable domain is DVKVTQSSRYLVKRTGEKVFLECVQDMDHENMFWYRQDPGLGLRLIYFSYDVKMKEKGDIPEGYSVSREKKERFSLILESASTNQTSMYLCASSLRQGIEKLFFGSGTQLSVL.

This clone was seen only a few times. In the same sample, other DNA sequences code for this CDR3. The gene calls are TRBV12-3 or TRBV12-4 and TRBJ1-1; possibly TRBD1 for D (6 bases). This CDR3 has 13 amino acids. V gave up 5 bases and J gave up 1 base, with 8 bases separating them. CDR3 region: CASSLGQNTEAFF. The CDR3 DNA reads TGTGCCAGCAGTCTGGGACAGAACACTGAAGCTTTCTTT.

V and J are TRBV15 and TRBJ1-1; 8 bases fit TRBD1. Germline loops: CDR1 LNHNV, CDR2 YYDKDF (reference sequence). The CDR3 consists of 13 residues. J gave up 3 bases and V 6 bases, and 3 bases lay outside the gene matches. The CDR3 DNA reads as TGTGCCACCAGAAGGACAGGGTACACTGAAGCTTTCTTT. This encodes CATRRTGYTEAFF.

The genes are TRBV6-6 and TRBJ1-3; the D gene is possibly TRBD1 (5 bases). Trimming took off 7 bases at V and 0 bases at J, with 16 bases between the two ends. Germline lookup yields CDR1 MNHNY and CDR2 SVGAGI (reference sequence). The CDR3 extends over 16 amino acids. CDR3 amino acids: CASKTTGGLSGNTIYF. The CDR3 coding sequence is TGTGCCAGCAAGACCACCGGGGGTCTCTCTGGAAACACCATATATTTT.

The rearrangement links TRBV5-6 to TRBJ1-2; D is perhaps TRBD1 (6 bases). The germline gives CDR1 SGHDT, CDR2 YYEEEE. This CDR3 has 14 residues. The germline V and J ends were trimmed by 1 base and 5 bases, with 12 bases remaining between them. The CDR3 region is CASSLMPGEYGYTF. The CDR3 bases are TGTGCCAGCAGCTTGATGCCAGGGGAGTATGGCTACACCTTC.

The chain uses TRBV11-3 and TRBJ2-3; 8 bases map to TRBD2. The CDR3 contains 13 residues. V shed 5 bases and J 6 bases; nucleotides not matched to a gene: 4. Germline lookup yields CDR1 SGHNT and CDR2 YENEEA. CDR3 bases: TGTGCCAGCAGCCAAGGACTAGCCGATACGCAGTATTTT. The encoded protein is CASSQGLADTQYF.

The CDR3 coding sequence is TGTGCCAGCAGCCAAGATTTGAGCGGGAGTAGGTATACGCAGTATTTT. This gives the protein CASSQDLSGSRYTQYF. This chain joins TRBV3-1 (or the pseudogene TRBV3-2) and TRBJ2-3, with 8 positions matching TRBD2. CDR1 LGHDT and CDR2 YNNKEL come from the germline V gene (reference sequence). Unmatched junction bases numbered 9, after V lost 0 bases and J lost 7 bases. The CDR3 loop spans 16 amino acids.

The chain combines TRBV3-1 (or the pseudogene TRBV3-2) with TRBJ2-3, with 13 positions matching TRBD2. This CDR3 has 20 amino acids. J gave up 4 bases and V 0 bases, and 13 bases lay outside the gene matches. Germline loops: CDR1 LGHDT, CDR2 YNNKEL (reference sequence). In DNA, the CDR3 is TGTGCCAGCAGCCAAGACTCCCTTGGACTAGCGGGAGTAGGGGCAGATACGCAGTATTTT. Its translation: CASSQDSLGLAGVGADTQYF.